What follows is one TCR beta chain and its context. Antigen unknown. This likely comes from a read error, as the CDR3 has no conserved phenylalanine or tryptophan at its end. The limits of the CDR3 on the DNA are not certain, so only TCRdb's listed CDR3 is given. The CDR3 length equals 12 residues, ends included. Germline loops: CDR1 SGHTA, CDR2 FQGNSA. These data originate in a study of early T cells in non-severe SARS-CoV-2 infection. In the study overall: Sequencing of unsorted whole blood was done on bulk RNA, leaving chains unpaired.

The TCR library protocol attached unique molecular identifiers to the individual cDNA molecules. TCRdb reprocessed the 5' RACE reads via MiXCR and lists one record per CDR3 protein. The data hold about 67,000 distinct CDR3 sequences, with under 14% observed a single time. Findings of the study overall: VDJdb-based annotation leaned toward anti-spike CD8 responses and missed private and CD4 specificities.

Sequenced input: whole blood. The V and J genes are TRBV7-2 and TRBJ2-3; the table names TRBD1, a call not compared with the DNA. The origin of this receptor is an adult who was a healthcare worker with PCR-confirmed SARS-CoV-2 infection or an uninfected control (not recorded which). The CDR3 spells CASSPQPGTPIV.